This TCR beta chain derives from a study of T-cell reconstitution after alpha-beta-depleted transplantation in children. Points from the study as a whole: Several hundred expanded graft clones reportedly were the source of alpha-beta T cells about two months after transplant. Diversity of TCRbeta at day 60 was high in some patients, arising from surviving recipient T cells and thymic progenitors. Among T cells one year after transplant, newly produced cells accounted for most counts and diversity.

The TCRbeta library was prepared with unique molecular identifiers. A single record per CDR3 protein comes from TCRdb applying MiXCR to the PCR reads. The table lists hundreds of thousands of distinct CDR3 sequences, about an eighth of them singletons, with 0.79% in the top ten. The junction had 9 bases not matched to a gene; V was cut back by 7 bases and J by 2 bases. The CDR3 is 15 amino acids. Worth noting for this clonotype: Its antigen remains unknown.

The sample in question was PBMCs, obtained before TCRalphabeta/CD19-depleted stem cell transplant. The receptor comes from a girl between 2 and 10 years old with congenital amegakaryocytic thrombocytopenia, due to receive a stem cell transplant. This chain connects TRBV12-3 or TRBV12-4 to TRBJ2-3; 7 positions agree with TRBD2. The CDR3 is CASNSLAGPTDTQYF. The CDR3 coding sequence is TGTGCCAGCAACTCCTTAGCGGGCCCCACAGATACGCAGTATTTT.